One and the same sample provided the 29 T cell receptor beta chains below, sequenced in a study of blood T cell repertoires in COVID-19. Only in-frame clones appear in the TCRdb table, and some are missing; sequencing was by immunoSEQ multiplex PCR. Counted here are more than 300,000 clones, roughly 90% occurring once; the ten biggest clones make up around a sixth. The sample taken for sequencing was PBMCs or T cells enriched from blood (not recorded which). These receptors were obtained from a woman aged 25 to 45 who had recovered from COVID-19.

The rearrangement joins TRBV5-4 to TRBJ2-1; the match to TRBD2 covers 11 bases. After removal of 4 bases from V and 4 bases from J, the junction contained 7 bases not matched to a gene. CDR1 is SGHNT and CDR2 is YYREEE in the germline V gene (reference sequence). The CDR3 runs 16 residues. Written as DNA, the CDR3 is TGTGCCAGCAGCGGGGTAGCGGGAGGGCCATACAATGAGCAGTTCTTC. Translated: CASSGVAGGPYNEQFF.

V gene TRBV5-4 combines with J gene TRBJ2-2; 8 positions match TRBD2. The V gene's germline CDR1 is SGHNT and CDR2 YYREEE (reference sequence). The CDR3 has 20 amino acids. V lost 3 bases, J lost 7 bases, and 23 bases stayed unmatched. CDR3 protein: CASSSRSGTRFFGSGGELFF. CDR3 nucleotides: TGTGCCAGCAGCTCCCGCTCCGGGACTAGGTTTTTCGGGAGTGGCGGGGAGCTGTTTTTT.

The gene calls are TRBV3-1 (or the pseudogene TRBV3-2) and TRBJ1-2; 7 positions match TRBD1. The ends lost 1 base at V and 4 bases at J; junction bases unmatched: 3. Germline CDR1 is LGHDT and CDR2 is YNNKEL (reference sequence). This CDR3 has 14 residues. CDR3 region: CASSQAGQSYGYTF. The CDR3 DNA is TGTGCCAGCAGCCAAGCGGGACAGAGCTATGGCTACACCTTC.

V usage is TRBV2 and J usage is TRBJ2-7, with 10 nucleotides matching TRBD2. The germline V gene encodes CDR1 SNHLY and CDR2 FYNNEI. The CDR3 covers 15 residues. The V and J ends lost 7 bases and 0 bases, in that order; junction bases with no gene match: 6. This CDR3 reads CASTGASGSSYEQYF. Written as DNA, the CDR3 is TGTGCCAGCACGGGGGCTAGCGGGAGCTCCTACGAGCAGTACTTC.

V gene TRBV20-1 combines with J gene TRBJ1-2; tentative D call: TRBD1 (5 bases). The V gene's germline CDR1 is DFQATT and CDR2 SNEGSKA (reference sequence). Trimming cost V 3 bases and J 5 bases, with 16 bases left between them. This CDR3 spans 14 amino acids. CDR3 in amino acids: CSASPQGVGYGYTF. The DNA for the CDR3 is TGCAGTGCTAGTCCTCAGGGTGTTGGATATGGCTACACCTTC.

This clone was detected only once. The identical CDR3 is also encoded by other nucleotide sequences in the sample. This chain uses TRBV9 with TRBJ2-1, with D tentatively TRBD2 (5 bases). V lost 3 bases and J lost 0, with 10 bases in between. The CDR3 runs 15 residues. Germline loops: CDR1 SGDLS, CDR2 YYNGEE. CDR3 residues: CASSETGSSYNEQFF. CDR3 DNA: TGTGCCAGCAGCGAGACGGGGAGCTCCTACAATGAGCAGTTCTTC.

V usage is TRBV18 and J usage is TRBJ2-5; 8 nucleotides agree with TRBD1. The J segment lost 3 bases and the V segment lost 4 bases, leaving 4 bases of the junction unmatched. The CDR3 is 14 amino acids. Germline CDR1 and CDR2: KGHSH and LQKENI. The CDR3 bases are TGTGCCAGCTCACGGGCAGGGGGCGAAGAGACCCAGTACTTC. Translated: CASSRAGGEETQYF.

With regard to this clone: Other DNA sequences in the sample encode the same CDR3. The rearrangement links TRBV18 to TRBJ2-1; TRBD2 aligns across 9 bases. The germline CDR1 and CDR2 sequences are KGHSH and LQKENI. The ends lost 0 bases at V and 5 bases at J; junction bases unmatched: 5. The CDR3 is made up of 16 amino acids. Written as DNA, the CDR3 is TGTGCCAGCTCACCACCGGGGCTAGCGGGAAACAATGAGCAGTTCTTC. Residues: CASSPPGLAGNNEQFF. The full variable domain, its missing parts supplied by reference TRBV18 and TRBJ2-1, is NAGVMQNPRHLVRRRGQEARLRCSPMKGHSHVYWYRQLPEEGLKFMVYLQKENIIDESGMPKERFSAEFPKEGPSILRIQQVVRGDSAAYFCASSPPGLAGNNEQFFGPGTRLTVL.

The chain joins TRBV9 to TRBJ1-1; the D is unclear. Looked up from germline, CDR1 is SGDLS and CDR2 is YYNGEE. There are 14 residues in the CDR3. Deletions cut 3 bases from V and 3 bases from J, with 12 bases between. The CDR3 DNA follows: TGTGCCAGCAGCGCGGGAGTTATTGACACTGAAGCTTTCTTT. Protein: CASSAGVIDTEAFF.

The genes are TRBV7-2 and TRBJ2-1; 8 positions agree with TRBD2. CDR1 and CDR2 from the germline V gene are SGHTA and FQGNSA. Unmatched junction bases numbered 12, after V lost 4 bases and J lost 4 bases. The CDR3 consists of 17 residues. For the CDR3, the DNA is TGTGCCAGCAGCTCGTTAGCGGGGATACCCGGGTACAATGAGCAGTTCTTC. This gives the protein CASSSLAGIPGYNEQFF.

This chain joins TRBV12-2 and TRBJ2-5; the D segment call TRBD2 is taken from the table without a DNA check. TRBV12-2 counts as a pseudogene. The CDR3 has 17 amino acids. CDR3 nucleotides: TGTGCAAGTCGCTTACCCGGGGGCGGGGGTAATCTGGAGACCCAGTACTTC. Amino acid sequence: CASRLPGGGGNLETQYF.

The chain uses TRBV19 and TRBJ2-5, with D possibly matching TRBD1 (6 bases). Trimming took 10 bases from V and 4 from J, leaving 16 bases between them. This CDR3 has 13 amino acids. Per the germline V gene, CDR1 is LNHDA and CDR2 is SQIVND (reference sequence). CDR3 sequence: CATNRVGGETQYF. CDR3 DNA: TGTGCCACTAACAGGGTAGGAGGAGAGACCCAGTACTTC.

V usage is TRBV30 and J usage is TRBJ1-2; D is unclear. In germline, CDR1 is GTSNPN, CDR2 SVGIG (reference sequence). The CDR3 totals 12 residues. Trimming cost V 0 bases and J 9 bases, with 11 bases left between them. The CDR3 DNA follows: TGTGCCTGGAGTGTACCCGGGAGTAGCTACACCTTC. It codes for CAWSVPGSSYTF.

The CDR3: CASSFQGLYLNYGYTF. The CDR3 nucleotides read TGTGCCAGCAGTTTTCAGGGGCTCTACCTTAACTATGGCTACACCTTC. The genes are TRBV28 and TRBJ1-2; perhaps TRBD1 as D (6 bases). Germline values: CDR1 MDHEN, CDR2 SYDVKM. The CDR3 consists of 16 residues. V lost 3 bases and J lost 1, with 15 bases in between.

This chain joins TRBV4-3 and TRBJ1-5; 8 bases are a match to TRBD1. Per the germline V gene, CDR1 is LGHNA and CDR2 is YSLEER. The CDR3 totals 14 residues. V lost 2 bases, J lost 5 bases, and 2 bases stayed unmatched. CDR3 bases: TGCGCCAGCAGCCAAACGACAGGGGATCAGCCCCAGCATTTT. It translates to CASSQTTGDQPQHF.

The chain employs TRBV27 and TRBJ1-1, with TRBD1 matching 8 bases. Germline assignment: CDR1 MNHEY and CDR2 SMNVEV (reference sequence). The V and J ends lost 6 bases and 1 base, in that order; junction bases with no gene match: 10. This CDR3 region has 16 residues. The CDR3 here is CASRLVGGTGNTEAFF. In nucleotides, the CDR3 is TGTGCCAGCAGATTAGTTGGGGGGACAGGGAACACTGAAGCTTTCTTT.

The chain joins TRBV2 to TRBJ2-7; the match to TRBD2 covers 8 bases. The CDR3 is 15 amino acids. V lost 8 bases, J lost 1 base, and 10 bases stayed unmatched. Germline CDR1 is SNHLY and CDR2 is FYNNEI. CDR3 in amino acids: CASLLAVNPSYEQYF. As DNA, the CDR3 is TGTGCCAGCTTACTAGCGGTTAACCCTTCCTACGAGCAGTACTTC.

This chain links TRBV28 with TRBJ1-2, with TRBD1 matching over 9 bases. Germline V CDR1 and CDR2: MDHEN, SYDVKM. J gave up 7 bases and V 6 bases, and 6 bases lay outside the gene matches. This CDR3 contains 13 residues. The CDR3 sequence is CASSKGTGPGYTF. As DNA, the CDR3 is TGTGCCAGCAGCAAAGGGACAGGGCCTGGCTACACCTTC.

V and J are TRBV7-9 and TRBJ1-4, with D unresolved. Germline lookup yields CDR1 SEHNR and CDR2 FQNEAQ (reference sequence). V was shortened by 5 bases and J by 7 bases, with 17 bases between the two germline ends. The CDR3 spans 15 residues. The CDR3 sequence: CASSPPEVVTEKLFF. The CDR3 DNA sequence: TGTGCCAGCAGCCCTCCTGAGGTTGTTACTGAAAAACTGTTTTTT.

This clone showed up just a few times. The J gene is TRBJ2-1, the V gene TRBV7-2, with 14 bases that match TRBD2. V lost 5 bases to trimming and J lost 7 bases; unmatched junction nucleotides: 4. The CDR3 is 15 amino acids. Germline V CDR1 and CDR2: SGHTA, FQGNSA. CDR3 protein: CASSARTSGGNEQFF. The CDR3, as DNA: TGTGCCAGCAGCGCCCGGACTAGCGGGGGGAATGAGCAGTTCTTC.

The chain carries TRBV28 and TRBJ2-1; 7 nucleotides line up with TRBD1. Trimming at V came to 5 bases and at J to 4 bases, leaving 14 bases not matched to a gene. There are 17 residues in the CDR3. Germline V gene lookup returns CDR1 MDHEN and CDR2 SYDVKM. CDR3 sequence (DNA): TGTGCCAGCAGTACAGCAACCGGGACAGCCCCTTACAATGAGCAGTTCTTC. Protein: CASSTATGTAPYNEQFF.

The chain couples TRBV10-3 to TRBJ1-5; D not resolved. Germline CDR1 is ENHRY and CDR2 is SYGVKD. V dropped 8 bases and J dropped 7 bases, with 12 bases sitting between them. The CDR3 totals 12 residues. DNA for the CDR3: TGTGCCATCCCTCGGCGGGTACAGCCCCAGCATTTT. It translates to CAIPRRVQPQHF.

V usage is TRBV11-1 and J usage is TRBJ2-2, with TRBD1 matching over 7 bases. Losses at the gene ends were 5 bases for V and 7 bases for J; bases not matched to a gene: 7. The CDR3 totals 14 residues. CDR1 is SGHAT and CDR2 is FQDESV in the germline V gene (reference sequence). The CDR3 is CASSADRAGGELFF. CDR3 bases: TGTGCCAGCAGCGCAGACAGGGCGGGCGGGGAGCTGTTTTTT. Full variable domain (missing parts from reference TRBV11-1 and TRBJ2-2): EAEVAQSPRYKITEKSQAVAFWCDPISGHATLYWYRQILGQGPELLVQFQDESVVDDSQLPKDRFSAERLKGVDSTLKIQPAELGDSAMYLCASSADRAGGELFFGEGSRLTVL.

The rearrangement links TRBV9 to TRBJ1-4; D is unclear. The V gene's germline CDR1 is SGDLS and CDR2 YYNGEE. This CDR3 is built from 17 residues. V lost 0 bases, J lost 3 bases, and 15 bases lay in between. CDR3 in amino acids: CASSVGRSPPSNEKLFF. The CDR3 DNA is TGTGCCAGCAGCGTAGGCCGTAGCCCCCCATCTAATGAAAAACTGTTTTTT.

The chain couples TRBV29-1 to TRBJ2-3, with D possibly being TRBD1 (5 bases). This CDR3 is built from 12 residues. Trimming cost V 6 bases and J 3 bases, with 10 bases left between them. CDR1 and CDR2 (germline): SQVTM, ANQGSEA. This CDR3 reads CSVPTVTDTQYF. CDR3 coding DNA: TGCAGCGTCCCGACAGTAACAGATACGCAGTATTTT.

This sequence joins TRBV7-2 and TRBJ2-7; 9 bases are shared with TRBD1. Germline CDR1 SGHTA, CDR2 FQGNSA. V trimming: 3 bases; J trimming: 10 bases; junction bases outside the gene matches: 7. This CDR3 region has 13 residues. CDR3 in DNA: TGTGCCAGCAGCTTTCAAACAGGGGGCTTCCAGTACTTC. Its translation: CASSFQTGGFQYF.

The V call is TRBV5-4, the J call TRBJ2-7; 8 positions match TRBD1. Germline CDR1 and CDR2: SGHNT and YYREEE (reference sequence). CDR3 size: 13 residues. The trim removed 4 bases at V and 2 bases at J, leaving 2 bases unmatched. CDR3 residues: CASSKDRAYEQYF. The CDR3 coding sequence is TGTGCCAGCAGCAAGGACAGGGCCTACGAGCAGTACTTC.

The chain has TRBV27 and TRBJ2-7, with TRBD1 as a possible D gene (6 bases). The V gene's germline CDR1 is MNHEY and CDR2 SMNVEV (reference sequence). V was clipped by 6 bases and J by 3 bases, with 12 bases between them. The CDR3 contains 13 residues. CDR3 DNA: TGTGCCAGCAGGACAGGATCTGACTACGAGCAGTACTTC. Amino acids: CASRTGSDYEQYF.

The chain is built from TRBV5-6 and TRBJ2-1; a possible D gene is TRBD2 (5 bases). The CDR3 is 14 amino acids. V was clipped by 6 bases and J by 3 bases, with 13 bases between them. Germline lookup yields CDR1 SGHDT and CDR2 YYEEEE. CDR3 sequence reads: CASTTSGHYNEQFF. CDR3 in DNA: TGTGCCAGCACAACCAGCGGCCACTACAATGAGCAGTTCTTC.